Below, 26 T cell receptor beta chains from the same sample are listed, as sequenced in a study of breast tumors, draining lymph nodes, adjacent tissues. TCRdb recomputed calls from the multiplex PCR reads with MiXCR, one row per CDR3 protein. The sample gives approximately 100,000 distinct CDR3 sequences, 21% of which show up once; 1% to 1.5% is in the top ten. The lymph nodes were axillary draining lymph nodes from breast cancer patients. The sequencing input was axillary lymph node tissue. These receptors were collected from a female donor with breast cancer. Some clones in this sample may be carry-over from other donors' samples.

This clonotype was picked up many times. The chain joins TRBV4-2 to TRBJ1-5; the D gene is possibly TRBD1 (6 bases). The germline gives CDR1 LGHNA, CDR2 YNFKEQ. The CDR3 contains 14 residues. Trimming cost V 0 bases and J 7 bases, with 10 bases left between them. The CDR3 here is CASSQEQGDQPQHF. DNA of the CDR3: TGTGCCAGCAGCCAAGAACAGGGTGACCAGCCCCAGCATTTT.

This clonotype has more than one count but fewer than ten. This sequence may be a read error, since a much larger clone differs from it by one base. The chain employs TRBV20-1 and TRBJ2-3; TRBD2 might be the D (5 bases). Germline lookup yields CDR1 DFQATT and CDR2 SNEGSKA (reference sequence). CDR3 length: 15 residues. V gave up 3 bases and J gave up 4 bases, with 17 bases separating them. The CDR3, as DNA: TGCAGTGCTAGTTCCAGGACTGACCCCGCAGATACGCAGTATTTT. Its protein product is CSASSRTDPADTQYF.

In this sample, this clonotype turned up many times. This chain uses TRBV20-1 with TRBJ2-7; a possible D gene is TRBD2 (5 bases). CDR1 and CDR2 from the germline V gene are DFQATT and SNEGSKA (reference sequence). The CDR3 consists of 15 residues. The V end was cut by 5 bases, the J end by 3 bases, with 20 bases between. The CDR3 sequence: CSALGGGRGDYEQYF. CDR3 sequence (DNA): TGCAGTGCTCTAGGAGGCGGTCGAGGCGACTACGAGCAGTACTTC.

The table lists this clonotype with many counts. J is TRBJ1-2 and V is TRBV27, with 7 bases matching TRBD1. Germline CDR1 is MNHEY and CDR2 is SMNVEV (reference sequence). This CDR3 has 13 residues. V gave up 2 bases and J gave up 8 bases; unmatched junction bases: 5. CDR3 in DNA: TGTGCCAGCAGTTTACGACAGGGAGACGGCTACACCTTC. Translated: CASSLRQGDGYTF.

Of note for this clonotype: One base away lies a much larger clone, so this may be a sequencing read error. The chain recombines TRBV3-1 with TRBJ2-7, with a possible D match to TRBD1 (5 bases). With 1 base removed from V and 7 bases from J, the gap between germline ends came to 8 bases. The CDR3 is 12 residues long. CDR1 and CDR2 (germline): LGHDT, YNNKEL (reference sequence). The DNA of the CDR3 is TGTGCCAGCAGCCAAGGTTCAGGGGAGCAGTACTTC. This encodes CASSQGSGEQYF.

This clonotype came up many times. The chain employs TRBV18 and TRBJ2-5, with TRBD1 matching over 8 bases. The length of the CDR3 is 15 residues. The germline V gene has CDR1 KGHSH and CDR2 LQKENI. V was clipped by 4 bases and J by 3 bases; unmatched bases: 7. The CDR3 sequence is CASSLRQGSKETQYF. Written as DNA, the CDR3 is TGTGCCAGCTCACTCCGACAGGGGAGTAAAGAGACCCAGTACTTC.

This clonotype was observed at least ten times. This chain links TRBV20-1 with TRBJ2-1; 7 positions agree with TRBD2. Germline trimming cut 0 bases from V and 4 bases from J; bases unmatched to any gene: 6. Per germline, CDR1 DFQATT and CDR2 SNEGSKA (reference sequence). CDR3 length: 15 amino acids. The CDR3 nucleotides are TGCAGTGCTAGAGATCCTGCGGGAGAGTACAATGAGCAGTTCTTC. This translates into CSARDPAGEYNEQFF.

The chain carries TRBV28 and TRBJ1-2; perhaps TRBD1 as D (6 bases). Looked up from germline, CDR1 is MDHEN and CDR2 is SYDVKM. V lost 5 bases, J lost 5 bases, and 15 bases lay in between. The CDR3 is 14 residues long. CDR3 protein: CASSAIGGGYGYTF. The CDR3, as DNA: TGTGCCAGCAGTGCGATAGGGGGGGGGTATGGCTACACCTTC.

In its sample, this clonotype was seen many times. The rearrangement uses TRBV3-1 and TRBJ2-7, with 7 positions matching TRBD2. Germline V lookup: CDR1 LGHDT, CDR2 YNNKEL (reference sequence). V trimming: 3 bases; J trimming: 3 bases; junction bases outside the gene matches: 8. CDR3 size: 15 residues. This chain's CDR3 is CASSQVLGTNYEQYF. CDR3 sequence (DNA): TGTGCCAGCAGCCAGGTCCTCGGGACTAACTACGAGCAGTACTTC.

To note about this clonotype: A much larger clone lies a single base off, so this may be a read error. The V call is TRBV19, the J call TRBJ1-2; 10 positions agree with TRBD1. The CDR3 covers 14 residues. The V gene's germline CDR1 is LNHDA and CDR2 SQIVND (reference sequence). CDR3 loop: CAGSPDRGVGGYTF. Here the CDR3 DNA reads TGTGCCGGTAGCCCGGACAGGGGGGTCGGTGGCTACACCTTC.

This clonotype was counted many times. The V call is TRBV12-3 or TRBV12-4, the J call TRBJ1-3; D gene unclear. V lost 6 bases and J 0 bases, leaving 6 bases between the germline ends. This CDR3 has 13 amino acids. The CDR3 here is CASSVDSGNTIYF. DNA of the CDR3: TGTGCCAGCAGCGTGGACTCTGGAAACACCATATATTTT.

This clonotype was seen repeatedly, ten times or more. This chain connects TRBV12-3 or TRBV12-4 to TRBJ2-4, with TRBD1 matching over 12 bases. CDR3 length: 16 residues. The trim removed 3 bases at V and 6 bases at J, leaving 6 bases unmatched. The CDR3 spells CASSFGTGGRTNIQYF. CDR3 DNA sequence: TGTGCCAGCAGTTTTGGGACAGGGGGCCGCACAAACATTCAGTACTTC.

About this clonotype itself: A much larger clone differs from this one at a single base, so this may be a read error. This chain uses TRBV24-1 with TRBJ2-2, with a tentative D call TRBD2 (7 bases). This CDR3 region has 13 residues. The germline V gene encodes CDR1 KGHDR and CDR2 SFDVKD. The CDR3 region has the DNA TGTGCCACCTCCCAGGCGGGGGCCGGGGAGCTGTCTTTT. As protein: CATSQAGAGELSF.

In this sample, this clonotype turned up a few times. The rearrangement uses TRBV19 and TRBJ2-4; D unclear. The length of the CDR3 is 11 residues. The V end lost 1 base, the J end lost 9 bases, and 4 bases lay between the germline ends. Germline V gives CDR1 LNHDA, CDR2 SQIVND (reference sequence). CDR3 sequence reads: CASSIGSIQYF. For the CDR3, the DNA is TGTGCCAGTAGTATAGGGAGCATTCAGTACTTC.

This clonotype has a count of ten or more. This chain uses TRBV20-1 with TRBJ2-3; TRBD2 agrees at 8 bases. The CDR3 consists of 15 residues. Losses at the gene ends were 6 bases for V and 3 bases for J; bases not matched to a gene: 11. The germline V gene encodes CDR1 DFQATT and CDR2 SNEGSKA (reference sequence). In DNA form, the CDR3 reads TGCAGTGCCTCAGGCGGTAGCGGGACTACAGATACGCAGTATTTT. Its translation is CSASGGSGTTDTQYF.

A word on this clonotype: A single base separates this from a much larger clone, so it may be a read error. This rearrangement joins TRBV5-6 to TRBJ2-5, with D tentatively TRBD1 (7 bases). V lost 2 bases and J lost 9, with 14 bases in between. There are 13 residues in the CDR3. The germline gives CDR1 SGHDT, CDR2 YYEEEE. The CDR3 nucleotides are TGTGCCAGCAGCTTACTCACAGGGGAGGCCCAGTACTTC. This sequence encodes CASSLLTGEAQYF.

This clonotype was observed many times. CDR3 bases: TGTGCCAGCAGCCCACACAGGGGGCGCATGGCCGGGGAGCTGTTTTTT. As protein: CASSPHRGRMAGELFF. The rearrangement joins TRBV7-9 to TRBJ2-2; 9 nucleotides agree with TRBD1. CDR3 length: 16 amino acids. Germline values: CDR1 SEHNR, CDR2 FQNEAQ (reference sequence). Trimming took 5 bases from V and 6 from J; bases not matched to a gene: 10.

This clonotype was detected many times. The genes are TRBV10-2 and TRBJ1-2; D is unclear. The CDR3 spans 14 residues. With 0 bases removed from V and 4 bases from J, the gap between germline ends came to 9 bases. CDR1 is WSHSY and CDR2 is SAAADI in the germline V gene. CDR3 sequence: CASSESEQPYGYTF. CDR3 nucleotides: TGCGCCAGCAGTGAGTCGGAGCAACCCTATGGCTACACCTTC.

At least ten counts were recorded for this clonotype. CDR3 in amino acids: CASSVGTSGYNEQFF. In DNA, the CDR3 is TGTGCCAGCAGCGTCGGGACTAGCGGCTACAATGAGCAGTTCTTC. The chain employs TRBV9 and TRBJ2-1, with TRBD2 matching over 11 bases. The ends lost 2 bases at V and 3 bases at J; junction bases unmatched: 1. The CDR3 consists of 15 residues. The germline gives CDR1 SGDLS, CDR2 YYNGEE.

In its sample, this clonotype was seen a few times. The chain uses TRBV9 and TRBJ2-1; 10 bases match TRBD1. The V gene end was trimmed by 3 bases and the J gene end by 7 bases; junction bases not matched to a gene: 13. The germline V gene encodes CDR1 SGDLS and CDR2 YYNGEE. This CDR3 is built from 17 residues. CDR3: CASSGPVSGQGLNEQFF. The DNA of the CDR3 is TGTGCCAGCAGCGGCCCAGTTTCGGGACAGGGGTTAAATGAGCAGTTCTTC.

This clonotype was found once. It may be a read error: a sequence one base away is much more abundant. The CDR3 bases are TGCAGCGTCACCGGGACTAGCAGGAAGATCACAGATACGCAGTATTTT. Translated: CSVTGTSRKITDTQYF. V usage is TRBV29-1 and J usage is TRBJ2-3, with TRBD2 matching 9 bases. From germline, CDR1 is SQVTM and CDR2 ANQGSEA. Trimming at V came to 6 bases and at J to 2 bases, leaving 12 bases not matched to a gene. The CDR3 is 16 residues long.

Ten or more counts support this clonotype. This rearrangement joins TRBV18 to TRBJ1-2; D perhaps matches TRBD1 (5 bases). V was cut by 5 bases and J by 5 bases, with 9 bases left in between. The CDR3 has 12 amino acids. Per germline, CDR1 KGHSH and CDR2 LQKENI. CDR3 nucleotide sequence: TGTGCCAGCTCAGTCGACAGATATGGCTACACCTTC. Amino acids: CASSVDRYGYTF. The variable domain in full, with the rest retrieved from reference TRBV18 and TRBJ1-2, is NAGVMQNPRHLVRRRGQEARLRCSPMKGHSHVYWYRQLPEEGLKFMVYLQKENIIDESGMPKERFSAEFPKEGPSILRIQQVVRGDSAAYFCASSVDRYGYTFGSGTRLTVV.

This chain uses TRBV29-1 with TRBJ1-4, with D uncertain. The V gene's germline CDR1 is SQVTM and CDR2 ANQGSEA. The V and J ends lost 6 bases and 5 bases respectively, with 4 bases between them. The CDR3 totals 10 residues. The CDR3 region is CSVLNEKLFF. CDR3 bases: TGCAGCGTGCTAAATGAAAAACTGTTTTTT. The whole variable domain, remainder taken from reference TRBV29-1 and TRBJ1-4, is SAVISQKPSRDICQRGTSLTIQCQVDSQVTMMFWYRQQPGQSLTLIATANQGSEATYESGFVIDKFPISRPNLTFSTLTVSNMSPEDSSIYLCSVLNEKLFFGSGTQLSVL.

The chain couples TRBV28 to TRBJ1-4, with TRBD1 as a possible D gene (6 bases). CDR1 is MDHEN, CDR2 SYDVKM, per germline. V was clipped by 5 bases and J by 4 bases, with 20 bases between them. The CDR3 length is 17 residues. CDR3 in amino acids: CASSKQGGQTINEKLFF. The CDR3 DNA follows: TGTGCCAGCAGTAAACAGGGAGGACAGACAATTAATGAAAAACTGTTTTTT.

This clonotype was observed at least ten times. J is TRBJ1-2 and V is TRBV11-2; perhaps TRBD1 as D (6 bases). CDR3 length equals 13 residues. V shed 5 bases and J shed 6 bases, with 13 bases lying between them. The germline V gene encodes CDR1 SGHAT and CDR2 FQNNGV. CDR3 in DNA: TGTGCCAGCAGCACCTCGGGGGCCCATGGCTACACCTTC. As protein: CASSTSGAHGYTF.

This clonotype appeared a few times. The rearrangement uses TRBV12-3 or TRBV12-4 and TRBJ2-5; tentative D call: TRBD1 (6 bases). V was cut by 5 bases and J by 3 bases, with 10 bases left in between. This CDR3 is 13 amino acids long. The CDR3 is CASSRDTEETQYF. CDR3 coding DNA: TGTGCCAGCAGTCGGGACACAGAAGAGACCCAGTACTTC.